The rows below give T cell receptor beta chains drawn from one sample of a study of beta chain features in type 1 diabetes. This table comes from immunoSEQ multiplex PCR, and its TCRdb copy is limited to in-frame clones, with some not included. The table shows 640,000 or so clones, with over 12% occurring only once. Sequenced input: naive CD4+ T cells from blood. These TCRs come from a man between 18 and 35 years old with type 1 diabetes. The CDR3 runs from the conserved cysteine through the conserved F or W. The order of the fields is D gene, clone size, V gene, J gene, CDR3 DNA, CDR3 protein. A D gene is named only where the DNA matches it firmly. The listing skips clone size in some rows; elsewhere it reads once, few, many or a size class.

.	.	TRBV30	TRBJ2-3	TGTGCCTGGACCCCGGGAGATACGCAGTATTTT	CAWTPGDTQYF
TRBD2	.	TRBV30	TRBJ2-5	TGTGCCTGGAGTGGACTAGCGGGGTTGGACGTGTACTTC	CAWSGLAGLDVYF
TRBD1	.	TRBV5-6	TRBJ2-7	TGTGCCAGCAGCAGCACAGGGGAAGAGCAGTACTTC	CASSSTGEEQYF
.	.	TRBV30	TRBJ1-2	TGTGCCTGGAGTGTAGGGGCTAACTATGGCTACACCTTC	CAWSVGANYGYTF
.	.	TRBV2	TRBJ2-7	TGTGCCAGCAGACGTGAGTTTGGCGGCTCCTACGAGCAGTACTTC	CASRREFGGSYEQYF
.	few	TRBV11-2	TRBJ1-1	TGTGCCAGCAGCTCCCTAACTGAAGCTTTCTTT	CASSSLTEAFF
.	few	TRBV28	TRBJ2-3	TGTGCCAGCAGGAAACAGGGTAGCACAGATACGCAGTATTTT	CASRKQGSTDTQYF
TRBD1	.	TRBV4-2	TRBJ1-2	TGTGCCAGCAGCCAAGTAATATGGACAGGGGTAGACTATGGCTACACCTTC	CASSQVIWTGVDYGYTF
.	.	TRBV6-5	TRBJ2-7	TGTGCCAGCAGTGAAGACGGCACCTACGAGCAGTACTTC	CASSEDGTYEQYF
.	.	TRBV5-6	TRBJ2-3	TGTGCCAGCAGCTTGGCCCTCGGGCTAGCTGGGTCAGATACGCAGTATTTT	CASSLALGLAGSDTQYF
TRBD2	.	TRBV5-4	TRBJ2-7	TGTGCCAGCAGTCCGGGACTAGCGGGAGGGCCGGAAGAGCAGTACTTC	CASSPGLAGGPEEQYF
.	few	TRBV30	TRBJ1-2	TGTGCCTGGAGTGTGAGAGGTGGGACAATGGTCACCTTC	CAWSVRGGTMVTF